Each of the 32 T cell receptor beta chains below was sequenced from the same sample in a study of T cell repertoires in cytomegalovirus infection. Antigens for these TCRs are unknown. TCRdb fed the reads into MiXCR, producing one record per CDR3 protein. This sample has around 340,000 distinct CDR3 sequences, with 25% to 30% found just once. Material: cultured PBMCs, obtained from culture after CMV antigen stimulation. The source of these receptors is a human donor in good health (CMV status not recorded). Some clones in this sample may be carry-over from other donors' samples.

This clonotype was seen ten or more times. The DNA of the CDR3 is TGTGCCAGCAGCTTAAGTCCGGGGTTAGGGGAGGAGACCCAGTACTTC. This sequence encodes CASSLSPGLGEETQYF. This rearrangement joins TRBV7-3 to TRBJ2-5, with D perhaps being TRBD1 or TRBD2 (5 bases each). This CDR3 is built from 16 residues. The ends were cut back, 1 base at V and 5 bases at J, with 17 bases in the middle. CDR1 and CDR2 (germline): SGHTA, FQGTGA.

The V gene is TRBV4-1, the J gene TRBJ2-2, with 12 bases fitting TRBD2. The CDR3 extends over 18 amino acids. Germline CDR1 is MGHRA and CDR2 is YSYEKL. The junction had 12 bases not matched to a gene; V was cut back by 4 bases and J by 6 bases. The CDR3 region has the DNA TGCGCCAGCAGCCCATTAGGGACTAGCGGGTCGAGGTCCGGGGAGCTGTTTTTT. Encoded protein: CASSPLGTSGSRSGELFF.

The chain carries TRBV4-2 and TRBJ1-2; D not certain. The germline CDR1 and CDR2 sequences are LGHNA and YNFKEQ. This CDR3 has 15 residues. The germline V and J ends were trimmed by 0 bases and 4 bases, with 12 bases remaining between them. CDR3 nucleotide sequence: TGTGCCAGCAGCCAAGATCTTAAGGGATTCTATGGCTACACCTTC. It translates to CASSQDLKGFYGYTF.

This chain links TRBV5-5 with TRBJ2-7, with 9 bases identical to TRBD1. This CDR3 is built from 14 residues. CDR1 is SGHKS and CDR2 is YYEKEE in the germline V gene (reference sequence). V was clipped by 2 bases and J by 3 bases; unmatched bases: 3. Here the CDR3 DNA reads TGTGCCAGCAGCTTTGACAGGGGGGTCTACGAGCAGTACTTC. Translation gives CASSFDRGVYEQYF.

The V and J genes are TRBV4-2 and TRBJ2-1, with 7 bases identical to TRBD2. Germline-derived CDR1 and CDR2 are LGHNA and YNFKEQ. Trimming at V came to 0 bases and at J to 3 bases, leaving 8 bases not matched to a gene. The CDR3 covers 17 residues. The CDR3 reads CASSQDTGTTFYNEQFF. The CDR3 nucleotides are TGTGCCAGCAGCCAAGATACGGGGACTACTTTCTACAATGAGCAGTTCTTC.

This clonotype is termed medium-sized. The rearrangement links TRBV7-2 to TRBJ1-1; D gene unclear. This CDR3 has 13 amino acids. V was shortened by 1 base and J by 2 bases, with 5 bases between the two germline ends. Per germline, CDR1 SGHTA and CDR2 FQGNSA. CDR3 nucleotides: TGTGCCAGCAGCTTAGTAATTAACACTGAAGCTTTCTTT. Protein sequence: CASSLVINTEAFF.

Turning to this clonotype: Its ends do not fully match the called genes, so a read error is possible. The chain uses TRBV6-1 and TRBJ2-3, with TRBD2 identical over 14 bases. The CDR3 contains 20 residues. The germline V gene has CDR1 MNHNS and CDR2 SASEGT. The CDR3 DNA reads as TGTGTCAGCAGTGAAGCCCTCCGACTAGCGGGGGGGCCGAGCACAGATACGCAGTATTTT. Protein sequence: CVSSEALRLAGGPSTDTQYF.

This clonotype was recorded at least ten times. The chain couples TRBV28 to TRBJ1-5; D gene uncertain. V lost 3 bases to trimming and J lost 7 bases, with 13 bases between them. There are 14 residues in the CDR3. CDR1 and CDR2 from the germline V gene are MDHEN and SYDVKM. The CDR3 nucleotides are TGTGCCAGCAGTTTCACAAAGGCAGGACAGCCCCAGCATTTT. This gives the protein CASSFTKAGQPQHF.

This sequence joins TRBV12-3 or TRBV12-4 and TRBJ1-2; D uncertain. Trimming took off 8 bases at V and 6 bases at J, with 10 bases between the two ends. CDR3 length: 11 amino acids. Written as DNA, the CDR3 is TGTGCCAGCGACGGGAGTGATGGCTACACCTTC. Its translation is CASDGSDGYTF.

This clonotype has just one count. The chain recombines TRBV29-1 with TRBJ2-7; D possibly corresponds to TRBD1 (6 bases). Germline V gene data show CDR1 as SQVTM and CDR2 as ANQGSEA. The CDR3 length is 11 residues. V lost 4 bases and J 7 bases, leaving 11 bases between the germline ends. CDR3 sequence: CSVGGGWEQYF. The CDR3, as DNA: TGCAGCGTTGGTGGGGGCTGGGAGCAGTACTTC.

There are a few counts of this clonotype. The genes are TRBV6-5 and TRBJ1-5; D gene uncertain. Trimming took off 0 bases at V and 7 bases at J, with 10 bases between the two ends. The CDR3 has 14 amino acids. Germline-derived CDR1 and CDR2 are MNHEY and SVGAGI. CDR3 sequence reads: CASSYSALGQPQHF. The CDR3 bases are TGTGCCAGCAGTTACTCGGCGCTCGGGCAGCCCCAGCATTTT.

The chain is built from TRBV7-9 and TRBJ2-7; 9 nucleotides match TRBD1. CDR3 length equals 16 residues. Per germline, CDR1 SEHNR and CDR2 FQNEAQ (reference sequence). V was clipped by 5 bases and J by 0 bases; unmatched bases: 8. In DNA, the CDR3 is TGTGCCAGCAGCGCCACAGGGGGCCTAAGCTCCTACGAGCAGTACTTC. Translated: CASSATGGLSSYEQYF.

This clonotype has a handful of counts. The rearrangement uses TRBV19 and TRBJ2-1; D is possibly TRBD1 (5 bases). From germline, CDR1 is LNHDA and CDR2 SQIVND (reference sequence). The CDR3 is 13 residues long. V was clipped by 5 bases and J by 5 bases, with 10 bases between them. Here the CDR3 DNA reads TGTGCCAGTAGTTCTGACAGCAACAATGAGCAGTTCTTC. It translates to CASSSDSNNEQFF.

This clonotype has at least ten counts. The V gene is TRBV7-2, the J gene TRBJ2-7; the D is unclear. From germline, CDR1 is SGHTA and CDR2 FQGNSA. This CDR3 spans 13 amino acids. V gave up 5 bases and J gave up 4 bases, with 12 bases separating them. The CDR3 spells CASSPTGWYEQYF. Written as DNA, the CDR3 is TGTGCCAGCAGCCCTACCGGGTGGTACGAGCAGTACTTC.

A note on this clonotype: This may arise from a read error, as a much more abundant clone is one base away. The chain uses TRBV2 and TRBJ2-7; D is unresolved. There are 13 residues in the CDR3. V lost 8 bases, J lost 1 base, and 12 bases lay in between. The germline V gene encodes CDR1 SNHLY and CDR2 FYNNEI. As DNA, the CDR3 is TGTGCCAGCGGATCCGGGCCGTCCTACGAGCAGTACTTC. It is translated as CASGSGPSYEQYF. Full variable domain (rest looked up from reference TRBV2 and TRBJ2-7): EPEVTQTPSHQVTQMGQEVILRCVPISNHLYFYWYRQILGQKVEFLVSFYNNEISEKSEIFDDQFSVERPDGSNFTLKIRSTKLEDSAMYFCASGSGPSYEQYFGPGTRLTVT.

The chain is built from TRBV5-5 and TRBJ1-5; no firm D call. Germline values: CDR1 SGHKS, CDR2 YYEKEE (reference sequence). The ends were cut back, 3 bases at V and 5 bases at J, with 9 bases in the middle. The CDR3 extends over 13 amino acids. The CDR3 nucleotides read TGTGCCAGCAGCTGGACGGAAGATCAGCCCCAGCATTTT. The encoded protein is CASSWTEDQPQHF.

The CDR3 spells CASSTGTPSNYGYTF. The CDR3 DNA is TGTGCCAGCAGTACCGGGACACCTTCTAACTATGGCTACACCTTC. The rearrangement uses TRBV25-1 and TRBJ1-2, with D possibly TRBD1 on 6 matching bases. Trimming cost V 5 bases and J 0 bases, with 13 bases left between them. There are 15 residues in the CDR3. Germline CDR1 MGHDK, CDR2 SYGVNS.

In its sample, this clonotype was seen many times. The chain carries TRBV6-1 and TRBJ1-2; the D is unclear. This CDR3 contains 16 residues. Germline V gives CDR1 MNHNS, CDR2 SASEGT. The V end was cut by 7 bases, the J end by 4 bases, with 22 bases between. Here the CDR3 reads CASTLVPTALRYGYTF. In nucleotides, the CDR3 is TGTGCCAGCACCCTAGTGCCCACAGCCCTTCGCTATGGCTACACCTTC.

Comments on this clonotype: At one end the junction does not follow the germline gene, possibly because of a read error. This sequence joins TRBV20-1 and TRBJ2-1, with a possible D match to TRBD2 (5 bases). Germline CDR1 reads DFQATT; CDR2 reads SNEGSKA (reference sequence). The CDR3 has 15 residues. The CDR3 DNA follows: TGCAGTGCCAGAGGGCGAGGCTACTCCTACAATGAGCAGTTCTTC. This gives the protein CSARGRGYSYNEQFF.

V is TRBV12-5 and J is TRBJ2-3; no reliable D call. Trimming removed 0 bases at V and 2 bases at J, with 15 bases between. CDR3 length equals 17 residues. Germline CDR1 and CDR2: LGHNT and FRNRAP. CDR3 DNA sequence: TGTGCTAGTGGTTTGGTAATTTTAAGAGAAGACACAGATACGCAGTATTTT. This translates into CASGLVILREDTDTQYF.

This clonotype was seen only a few times. The V and J genes are TRBV7-2 and TRBJ2-7; tentatively, D is TRBD1 or TRBD2 (5 bases each). This CDR3 comprises 16 residues. Per germline, CDR1 SGHTA and CDR2 FQGNSA. V was trimmed by 5 bases and J by 3 bases, leaving 20 bases between them. The CDR3 protein is CASSPGRGALIYEQYF. CDR3 nucleotide sequence: TGTGCCAGCAGCCCGGGACGTGGAGCACTCATCTACGAGCAGTACTTC.

This clonotype was seen more than once but under ten times. As DNA, the CDR3 is TGTTGCTCTGGGTACACTGAAGCTTTCTTT. As protein: CCSGYTEAFF. This chain uses TRBV19 with TRBJ1-1; D gene ambiguous. The CDR3 runs 10 residues. Germline CDR1 is LNHDA and CDR2 is SQIVND (reference sequence).

J is TRBJ2-1 and V is TRBV28; no reliable D call. This CDR3 is 16 amino acids long. Germline V gene data show CDR1 as MDHEN and CDR2 as SYDVKM. Trimming shortened V by 6 bases and J by 0 bases, and 15 bases separated the two germline ends. The CDR3 here is CASSLRGVLSYNEQFF. The CDR3 bases are TGTGCCAGCAGCCTCCGAGGTGTCCTCTCCTACAATGAGCAGTTCTTC.

The chain's CDR3 is CARRSGNTIYF. CDR3 bases: TGTGCTCGAAGGAGTGGAAACACCATATATTTT. V and J are TRBV30 and TRBJ1-3; D is unresolved. The CDR3 runs 11 residues. Germline CDR1 and CDR2: GTSNPN and SVGIG (reference sequence).

The sample holds a few counts of this clonotype. The chain combines TRBV2 with TRBJ2-1, with 12 bases fitting TRBD2. CDR1 SNHLY and CDR2 FYNNEI come from the germline V gene. The CDR3 length is 15 residues. With 8 bases clipped from V and 7 bases from J, the junction kept 9 bases outside the gene matches. CDR3 in amino acids: CASSASTSGRNEQFF. CDR3 bases: TGTGCCAGCTCAGCATCAACTAGCGGGAGGAATGAGCAGTTCTTC.

At least ten counts were recorded for this clonotype. The chain employs TRBV7-2 and TRBJ2-5; 11 bases are shared with TRBD2. The CDR3 contains 17 residues. The J segment lost 4 bases and the V segment lost 0 bases, leaving 7 bases of the junction unmatched. Germline V gene sequence: CDR1 SGHTA, CDR2 FQGNSA. As DNA, the CDR3 is TGTGCCAGCAGCTTAGCGAGGGCTAGCGGGGGGAGAGAGACCCAGTACTTC. This gives the protein CASSLARASGGRETQYF.

A few counts support this clonotype. J is TRBJ2-3 and V is TRBV24-1; D tentatively reads TRBD1 or TRBD2 (5 bases each). The germline V gene encodes CDR1 KGHDR and CDR2 SFDVKD. This CDR3 has 14 amino acids. Trimming removed 4 bases from V and 2 bases from J, with 9 bases in between. CDR3 DNA: TGTGCCACCAGTGACCGGGACGACACAGATACGCAGTATTTT. Protein product: CATSDRDDTDTQYF.

This clonotype showed up just a few times. The chain is built from TRBV7-9 and TRBJ2-7; 8 bases are a match to TRBD2. From germline, CDR1 is SEHNR and CDR2 FQNEAQ (reference sequence). Germline trimming cut 5 bases from V and 2 bases from J; bases unmatched to any gene: 5. This CDR3 comprises 14 residues. The CDR3 sequence: CASSLPAGAYEQYF. The CDR3 DNA reads TGTGCCAGCAGCCTCCCAGCGGGAGCCTACGAGCAGTACTTC.

The chain carries TRBV5-1 and TRBJ1-2; 7 bases agree with TRBD1. Germline V gene lookup returns CDR1 SGHRS and CDR2 YFSETQ. This CDR3 is built from 15 residues. V shed 3 bases and J 6 bases; nucleotides not matched to a gene: 11. The CDR3 region is CASSSTGGQGDGYTF. The CDR3 DNA sequence: TGCGCCAGCAGCTCCACCGGGGGCCAGGGGGATGGCTACACCTTC.

This clonotype has more than one count but fewer than ten. The rearrangement joins TRBV6-6 to TRBJ1-6; perhaps TRBD1 as D (6 bases). Trimming left V 6 bases short and J 7 bases short, with 13 bases between. Germline-derived CDR1 and CDR2 are MNHNY and SVGAGI (reference sequence). The CDR3 totals 14 residues. As DNA, the CDR3 is TGTGCCAGCAGCACTCAGGGGTACAATTCACCCCTCCACTTT. It translates to CASSTQGYNSPLHF.

This clonotype was recorded a few times. The rearrangement uses TRBV7-9 and TRBJ2-1; no reliable D call. The CDR3 has 14 amino acids. Germline V gives CDR1 SEHNR, CDR2 FQNEAQ (reference sequence). Trimming cost V 3 bases and J 5 bases, with 11 bases left between them. The CDR3: CASSFGGRHNEQFF. DNA for the CDR3: TGTGCCAGCAGCTTCGGTGGGCGACACAATGAGCAGTTCTTC.

This clonotype was detected a few times. J is TRBJ2-7 and V is TRBV2; 7 bases agree with TRBD2. CDR1 and CDR2 (germline): SNHLY, FYNNEI. J was trimmed by 0 bases and V by 4 bases; bases with no gene match: 6. This CDR3 has 15 residues. The CDR3: CASSAISGFSYEQYF. For the CDR3, the DNA is TGTGCCAGCAGTGCAATTAGCGGGTTCTCCTACGAGCAGTACTTC.